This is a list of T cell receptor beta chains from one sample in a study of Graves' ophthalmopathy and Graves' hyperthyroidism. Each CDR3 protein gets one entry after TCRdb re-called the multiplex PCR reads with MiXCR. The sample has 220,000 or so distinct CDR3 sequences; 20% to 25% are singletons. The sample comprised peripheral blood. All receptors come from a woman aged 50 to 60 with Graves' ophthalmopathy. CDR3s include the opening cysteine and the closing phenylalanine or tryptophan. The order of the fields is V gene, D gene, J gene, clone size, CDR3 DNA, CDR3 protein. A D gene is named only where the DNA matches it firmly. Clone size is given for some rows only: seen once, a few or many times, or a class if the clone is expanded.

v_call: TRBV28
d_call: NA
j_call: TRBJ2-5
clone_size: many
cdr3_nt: TGTGCCAGCAGCTCTAGAGGGACCCAGTACTTC
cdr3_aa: CASSSRGTQYF

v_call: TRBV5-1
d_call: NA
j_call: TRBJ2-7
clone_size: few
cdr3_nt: TGCGCCAGCAGCTTTTCGGGGGCCCCGATAGGCGAGCAGTACTTC
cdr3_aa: CASSFSGAPIGEQYF

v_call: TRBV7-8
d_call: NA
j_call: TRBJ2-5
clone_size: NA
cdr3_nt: TGTGCCAGCAGCCCAAAGAGGGTCCGACCGGGCGAGACCCAGTACTTC
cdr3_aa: CASSPKRVRPGETQYF

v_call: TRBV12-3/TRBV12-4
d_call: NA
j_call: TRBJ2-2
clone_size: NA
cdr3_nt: TGTGCCAGCGGCCGGGACACAGCGAACACCGGGGAGCTGTTTTTT
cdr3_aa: CASGRDTANTGELFF

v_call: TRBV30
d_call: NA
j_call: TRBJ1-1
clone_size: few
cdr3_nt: TGTGCCTGGAGTATACCAACCCTATCTTTGAACACTGAAGCTTTCTTT
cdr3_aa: CAWSIPTLSLNTEAFF

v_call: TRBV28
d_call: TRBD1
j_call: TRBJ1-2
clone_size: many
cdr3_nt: TGTGCCAGCAGTCCGGGGGGACAGAACTATGGCTACACCTTC
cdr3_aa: CASSPGGQNYGYTF

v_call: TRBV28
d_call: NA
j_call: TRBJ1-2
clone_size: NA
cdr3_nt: TGTGCCAGCAGTGTAGGGGGTTACGGCTACACCTTC
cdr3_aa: CASSVGGYGYTF

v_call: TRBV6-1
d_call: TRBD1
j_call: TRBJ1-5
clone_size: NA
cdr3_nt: TGTGCCAGCAGTGGACAGGGGATCTTATATAGCAATCAGCCCCAGCATTTT
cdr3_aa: CASSGQGILYSNQPQHF

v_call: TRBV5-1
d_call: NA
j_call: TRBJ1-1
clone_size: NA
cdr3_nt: TGCGCCAGCAGCTTGGCCACGGTTGGCACTGAAGCTTTCTTT
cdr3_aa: CASSLATVGTEAFF

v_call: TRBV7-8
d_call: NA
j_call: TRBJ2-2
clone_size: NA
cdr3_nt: TGTGCCAGCAGCTTAGCGCGGGGGGAGCTGTTTTTT
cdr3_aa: CASSLARGELFF

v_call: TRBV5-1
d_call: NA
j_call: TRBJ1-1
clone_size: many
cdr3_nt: TGTGCCAGCAGTTTTGGGGGGACTGAAGCTTTCTTT
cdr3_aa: CASSFGGTEAFF

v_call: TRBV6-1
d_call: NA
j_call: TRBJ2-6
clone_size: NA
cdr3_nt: TGTGCCAGCAGTGGAATCAGGGCCGGGGCCAACGTCCTGACTTTC
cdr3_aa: CASSGIRAGANVLTF

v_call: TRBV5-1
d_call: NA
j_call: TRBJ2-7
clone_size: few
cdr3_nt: TGCTCCATCAGCTTGGGAAGGCAGGGGAGGACCTACGAGCAGTACTTC
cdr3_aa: CSISLGRQGRTYEQYF

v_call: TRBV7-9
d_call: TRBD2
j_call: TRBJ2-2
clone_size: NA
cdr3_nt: TGTGCCAGCAGCTTGTCTAGCGGGATCGGGGAGCTGTTTTTT
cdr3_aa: CASSLSSGIGELFF

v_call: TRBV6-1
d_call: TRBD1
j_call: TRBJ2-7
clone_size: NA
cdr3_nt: TGTGCCAGCAGTGGACAGGGGGCGCGCGAGCAGTACTTC
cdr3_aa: CASSGQGAREQYF

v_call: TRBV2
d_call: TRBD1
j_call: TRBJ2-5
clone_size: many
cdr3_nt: TGTGCCAGCAGGGCAAACGGACAGGGTGCGGAGACCCAGTACTTC
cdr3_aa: CASRANGQGAETQYF

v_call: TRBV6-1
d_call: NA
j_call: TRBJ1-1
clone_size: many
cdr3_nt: TGTGCCAGCAGCCCGGGACTGACGAACACTGAAGCTTTCTTT
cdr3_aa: CASSPGLTNTEAFF